The next 17 T cell receptor beta chains were all read from a single sample in a study of regulatory and conventional T cells in RAG deficiency (dated by TCRdb to about 2017). Regulatory T cells were purified from blood as CD4+CD25-high CD127-low cells before genomic DNA extraction. The library was prepared using the immunoSEQ multiplex PCR assay. In TCRdb, the immuneACCESS table is reduced to in-frame sequences with V and J assigned. These tables do not hold every clone; where another copy was compared, an unresolved V gene accounts for under half, and the others remain unexplained. This sample holds about 7,700 clones; approximately 93% were observed only once. The ten largest clones add up to 1.5% to 1.7% of the sample. The same data also went into a second study, on regulatory T cells. In that second paper, the authors write: The multiplex PCR used 52 forward TRBV primers and 13 reverse TRBJ primers, with assay-based and computational corrections for amplification bias.

Sequenced: CD127- CD25+ CD4+ Tregs sorted from blood. These TCRs come from a human donor in good health.

The chain couples TRBV29-1 to TRBJ1-1; tentative D call: TRBD1 (5 bases). Trimming cost V 6 bases and J 2 bases, with 10 bases left between them. The CDR3 runs 12 residues. CDR1 and CDR2 from the germline V gene are SQVTM and ANQGSEA. The CDR3 protein is CSVSTANTEAFF. DNA of the CDR3: TGCAGCGTATCGACAGCCAACACTGAAGCTTTCTTT.

The chain employs TRBV27 and TRBJ2-2; TRBD2 agrees at 14 bases. Germline V lookup: CDR1 MNHEY, CDR2 SMNVEV (reference sequence). V shed 6 bases and J 6 bases; nucleotides not matched to a gene: 18. The CDR3 consists of 20 residues. CDR3 sequence reads: CASRGAGTSGRYGRAGELFF. The CDR3 bases are TGTGCCAGCAGAGGAGCCGGGACTAGCGGGAGATACGGACGGGCCGGGGAGCTGTTTTTT.

The V and J genes are TRBV6-5 and TRBJ2-5, with 7 bases fitting TRBD2. Germline CDR1 reads MNHEY; CDR2 reads SVGAGI. Trimming took 2 bases from V and 5 from J; bases not matched to a gene: 11. This CDR3 spans 16 amino acids. CDR3: CASSYLQKTSSETQYF. The CDR3 nucleotides read TGTGCCAGCAGTTACCTACAGAAGACTAGCAGCGAGACCCAGTACTTC.

The chain employs TRBV7-8 and TRBJ1-2; D unclear. Per the germline V gene, CDR1 is SGHVS and CDR2 is FQNEAQ. Deletions cut 0 bases from V and 4 bases from J, with 27 bases between. This CDR3 comprises 20 residues. CDR3 region: CASSLASRGGFKGLLYGYTF. The DNA for the CDR3 is TGTGCCAGCAGCTTAGCGTCTCGGGGTGGGTTCAAAGGCCTCCTCTATGGCTACACCTTC.

This clone has only one observation. The chain has TRBV6-1 and TRBJ1-2; D possibly corresponds to TRBD1 (5 bases). The V and J ends lost 3 bases and 4 bases respectively, with 9 bases between them. The CDR3 has 13 amino acids. The germline gives CDR1 MNHNS, CDR2 SASEGT. CDR3 residues: CASSDRALYGYTF. The CDR3 DNA is TGTGCCAGCAGTGACAGGGCCCTCTATGGCTACACCTTC.

This rearrangement joins TRBV6-6 to TRBJ1-4; 10 bases agree with TRBD1. Germline values: CDR1 MNHNY, CDR2 SVGAGI (reference sequence). V was clipped by 3 bases and J by 7 bases; unmatched bases: 5. The CDR3 length is 15 residues. This chain's CDR3 is CASSYSGTGAEKLFF. The CDR3 DNA follows: TGTGCCAGCAGTTATTCCGGGACAGGGGCTGAAAAACTGTTTTTT.

This clone was recorded a few times. This sequence joins TRBV6-5 and TRBJ2-1, with 8 bases aligning to TRBD2. This CDR3 comprises 16 residues. Per the germline V gene, CDR1 is MNHEY and CDR2 is SVGAGI. Trimming at V came to 1 base and at J to 5 bases, leaving 7 bases not matched to a gene. The CDR3: CASSYFPAGANNEQFF. The CDR3 nucleotides are TGTGCCAGCAGTTACTTCCCAGCGGGGGCCAACAATGAGCAGTTCTTC.

The chain links TRBV10-2 to TRBJ2-3; 14 nucleotides match TRBD2. The CDR3 has 15 residues. Germline V CDR1 and CDR2: WSHSY, SAAADI. The ends lost 7 bases at V and 7 bases at J; junction bases unmatched: 7. DNA of the CDR3: TGCGCCAGCATGAGGACTAGCGGGGGGTCGAATACGCAGTATTTT. This translates into CASMRTSGGSNTQYF.

This chain links TRBV30 with TRBJ1-5, with unresolved D. V lost 0 bases and J lost 0, with 12 bases in between. Germline-derived CDR1 and CDR2 are GTSNPN and SVGIG (reference sequence). This CDR3 is built from 16 residues. CDR3 coding DNA: TGTGCCTGGAGTGTAACCGGGTTCTATAGCAATCAGCCCCAGCATTTT. It yields the protein CAWSVTGFYSNQPQHF.

The rearrangement links TRBV15 to TRBJ1-2; D uncertain. There are 12 residues in the CDR3. V lost 5 bases, J lost 3 bases, and 7 bases lay in between. Germline values: CDR1 LNHNV, CDR2 YYDKDF (reference sequence). CDR3 bases: TGTGCCACCAGCTTACGGGACTATGGCTACACCTTC. Its protein product is CATSLRDYGYTF.

V gene TRBV7-9 combines with J gene TRBJ2-1, with TRBD2 as a possible D gene (7 bases). Between the trimmed V and J ends, which lost 4 bases and 9 bases, there was a span of 16 bases. The CDR3 extends over 14 amino acids. CDR1 is SEHNR, CDR2 FQNEAQ, per germline (reference sequence). The CDR3 reads CASSSGRRGREQFF. The CDR3 DNA is TGTGCCAGCAGCTCGGGGCGGCGGGGGCGTGAGCAGTTCTTC.

The rearrangement uses TRBV5-4 and TRBJ2-1; D is possibly TRBD2 (5 bases). V was cut by 2 bases and J by 8 bases, with 14 bases left in between. The CDR3 length is 14 residues. Germline V gene sequence: CDR1 SGHNT, CDR2 YYREEE (reference sequence). CDR3 DNA: TGTGCCAGCAGCTTAGCGGCCCAGAAAGATGAGCAGTTCTTC. Its translation: CASSLAAQKDEQFF.

This chain joins TRBV18 and TRBJ1-2; 9 bases match TRBD1. Germline V lookup: CDR1 KGHSH, CDR2 LQKENI. The CDR3 extends over 16 amino acids. V lost 2 bases to trimming and J lost 7 bases; unmatched junction nucleotides: 11. The DNA of the CDR3 is TGTGCCAGCTCACCAGTAACCCTACAGGGGGCAAGTGGCTACACCTTC. Its protein is CASSPVTLQGASGYTF.

The chain links TRBV11-1 to TRBJ1-2, with 10 bases aligning to TRBD1. CDR1 is SGHAT, CDR2 FQDESV, per germline (reference sequence). The CDR3 consists of 14 residues. V lost 3 bases to trimming and J lost 7 bases; unmatched junction nucleotides: 5. The CDR3 spells CASSLTGGASGYTF. The CDR3 coding sequence is TGTGCCAGCAGCTTGACAGGGGGCGCCTCTGGCTACACCTTC.

Here the CDR3 reads CSVQYRRTDTQYF. Written as DNA, the CDR3 is TGCAGCGTCCAATACAGGCGCACAGATACGCAGTATTTT. The chain uses TRBV29-1 and TRBJ2-3; maybe TRBD1 (5 bases). Germline assignment: CDR1 SQVTM and CDR2 ANQGSEA. With 6 bases removed from V and 1 base from J, the gap between germline ends came to 11 bases. This CDR3 is built from 13 residues.

The chain has TRBV7-8 and TRBJ1-1; D is ambiguous. Germline CDR1 SGHVS, CDR2 FQNEAQ. V was trimmed by 1 base and J by 11 bases, leaving 20 bases between them. The CDR3 contains 15 residues. The CDR3 spells CASSLGGGGRGWAFF. The DNA of the CDR3 is TGTGCCAGCAGCTTAGGGGGTGGCGGCCGAGGGTGGGCTTTCTTT.

The chain employs TRBV2 and TRBJ2-3; perhaps TRBD2 as D (6 bases). The ends were cut back, 6 bases at V and 0 bases at J, with 10 bases in the middle. This CDR3 is built from 14 residues. Germline assignment: CDR1 SNHLY and CDR2 FYNNEI. CDR3 DNA sequence: TGTGCCAGCAGAAGTGGGAGGAGCACAGATACGCAGTATTTT. Encoded protein: CASRSGRSTDTQYF.